Shown below are 18 T cell receptor beta chains from a single sample sequenced in a study of T cell changes during pregnancy in multiple sclerosis. Data came from immunoSEQ multiplex PCR; TCRdb stores just in-frame clones and leaves some out. The table includes tens of thousands of clones, nearly 95% detected once. Source: peripheral blood, taken in the second trimester of pregnancy. These TCRs come from a female donor with multiple sclerosis, enrolled in a pregnancy study.

The CDR3 region has the DNA TGTGCCAGCAGTGGCGGTCATTTCTCATCCGAGCAGTACTTC. Amino acids: CASSGGHFSSEQYF. The chain uses TRBV2 and TRBJ2-7, with no clear D. CDR1 and CDR2 from the germline V gene are SNHLY and FYNNEI. This CDR3 region has 14 residues. V lost 4 bases, J lost 6 bases, and 16 bases lay in between.

This chain joins TRBV21-1 and TRBJ2-1; the table's TRBD2 call for D was not verified on the DNA. TRBV21-1 is a recognized pseudogene. The CDR3 spans 15 residues. CDR3: CASSKGLAGVNEQFF. In DNA, the CDR3 is TGTGCCAGCAGCAAAGGACTAGCGGGAGTTAATGAGCAGTTCTTC.

CDR3 in amino acids: CAWSWGQGARQPQHF. CDR3 sequence (DNA): TGTGCCTGGAGTTGGGGACAGGGGGCGCGACAGCCCCAGCATTTT. The chain uses TRBV30 and TRBJ1-5, with 12 bases that match TRBD1. CDR1 is GTSNPN and CDR2 is SVGIG in the germline V gene (reference sequence). The V and J ends lost 2 bases and 7 bases, in that order; junction bases with no gene match: 6. CDR3 length: 15 residues.

The chain's CDR3 is CASSLSSEQFF. CDR3 bases: TGTGCCAGCAGTTTGAGCTCAGAGCAGTTCTTC. This chain uses TRBV6-6 with TRBJ2-1, with D hard to call. V lost 4 bases and J lost 10, with 8 bases in between. Germline V lookup: CDR1 MNHNY, CDR2 SVGAGI (reference sequence). The CDR3 runs 11 residues.

CDR3 protein: CATSTGQGRDYGYTF. The CDR3 nucleotides are TGTGCCACCAGCACCGGACAGGGGAGGGACTATGGCTACACCTTC. The chain uses TRBV15 and TRBJ1-2; 9 bases align to TRBD1. Per the germline V gene, CDR1 is LNHNV and CDR2 is YYDKDF (reference sequence). The CDR3 has 15 residues. Unmatched junction bases numbered 6, after V lost 4 bases and J lost 3 bases.

V gene TRBV5-1 combines with J gene TRBJ2-3, with a possible D match to TRBD1 (5 bases). Germline CDR1 and CDR2: SGHRS and YFSETQ. Trimming shortened V by 0 bases and J by 0 bases, and 11 bases separated the two germline ends. CDR3 length: 16 amino acids. CDR3 coding DNA: TGCGCCAGCAGCTTGGGACAGTTATCTAGCACAGATACGCAGTATTTT. This encodes CASSLGQLSSTDTQYF. The variable domain in full, with the rest retrieved from reference TRBV5-1 and TRBJ2-3, is KAGVTQTPRYLIKTRGQQVTLSCSPISGHRSVSWYQQTPGQGLQFLFEYFSETQRNKGNFPGRFSGRQFSNSRSEMNVSTLELGDSALYLCASSLGQLSSTDTQYFGPGTRLTVL.

The chain employs TRBV27 and TRBJ2-7, with 7 bases aligning to TRBD2. Losses at the gene ends were 3 bases for V and 2 bases for J; bases not matched to a gene: 7. The CDR3 covers 15 residues. Looked up from germline, CDR1 is MNHEY and CDR2 is SMNVEV (reference sequence). In DNA, the CDR3 is TGTGCCAGCAGTTTTGGGGGGAGGGAAACCTACGAGCAGTACTTC. Translated, it gives CASSFGGRETYEQYF.

This chain joins TRBV9 and TRBJ2-1; 10 bases are shared with TRBD2. The CDR3 is made up of 16 amino acids. The V segment lost 4 bases and the J segment 9 bases; nucleotides outside the gene matches: 13. In germline, CDR1 is SGDLS, CDR2 YYNGEE. The CDR3 region has the DNA TGTGCCAGCAGCACCCTAGCGGGAGCCCTCGGGGGTGAGCAGTTCTTC. It yields the protein CASSTLAGALGGEQFF.

The chain recombines TRBV5-5 with TRBJ1-2, with 9 bases identical to TRBD1. Germline V gene sequence: CDR1 SGHKS, CDR2 YYEKEE (reference sequence). This CDR3 has 15 residues. Trimming at V came to 3 bases and at J to 3 bases, leaving 6 bases not matched to a gene. CDR3 nucleotide sequence: TGTGCCAGCAGCTCGGTACAGGGGGCCGACTATGGCTACACCTTC. This codes for CASSSVQGADYGYTF.

The chain links TRBV29-1 to TRBJ2-7; 8 bases map to TRBD2. Germline-derived CDR1 and CDR2 are SQVTM and ANQGSEA. The CDR3 covers 17 residues. J gave up 2 bases and V 7 bases, and 19 bases lay outside the gene matches. As DNA, the CDR3 is TGCAGCGCTGGACGGTTGCGGGAGGACCTTCTTACCTACGAGCAGTACTTC. This encodes CSAGRLREDLLTYEQYF.

The V and J genes are TRBV27 and TRBJ2-4; TRBD1 agrees at 7 bases. The CDR3 is made up of 14 amino acids. The ends lost 2 bases at V and 9 bases at J; junction bases unmatched: 7. Germline CDR1 and CDR2: MNHEY and SMNVEV (reference sequence). CDR3 amino acids: CASSLRRQGVIQYF. The CDR3 DNA is TGTGCCAGCAGTTTAAGGCGACAGGGCGTCATTCAGTACTTC.

The chain is built from TRBV27 and TRBJ2-5, with 8 nucleotides matching TRBD2. Looked up from germline, CDR1 is MNHEY and CDR2 is SMNVEV (reference sequence). The junction had 13 bases not matched to a gene; V was cut back by 5 bases and J by 2 bases. CDR3 length: 17 amino acids. The CDR3 DNA follows: TGTGCCAGCAGTGGTACTAGCGGAAATCAATATCAAGAGACCCAGTACTTC. Translated: CASSGTSGNQYQETQYF.

The chain employs TRBV29-1 and TRBJ1-2; possible D gene TRBD1, 5 bases. The germline V gene has CDR1 SQVTM and CDR2 ANQGSEA. Trimming took off 4 bases at V and 6 bases at J, with 9 bases between the two ends. The length of the CDR3 is 11 residues. The CDR3 coding sequence is TGCAGCGTTGGGGGGACTGATGGCTACACCTTC. Amino acid sequence: CSVGGTDGYTF. Complete variable domain (other parts from reference TRBV29-1 and TRBJ1-2): SAVISQKPSRDICQRGTSLTIQCQVDSQVTMMFWYRQQPGQSLTLIATANQGSEATYESGFVIDKFPISRPNLTFSTLTVSNMSPEDSSIYLCSVGGTDGYTFGSGTRLTVV.

The chain employs TRBV25-1 and TRBJ1-1; tentatively, D is TRBD1 (5 bases). In germline, CDR1 is MGHDK, CDR2 SYGVNS. The CDR3 covers 14 residues. V was clipped by 2 bases and J by 4 bases, with 11 bases between them. DNA of the CDR3: TGTGCCAGCAGTGAACAAGGGGCCAGCACTGAAGCTTTCTTT. Protein: CASSEQGASTEAFF. The entire variable domain, with the rest obtained from reference TRBV25-1 and TRBJ1-1, is as follows: EADIYQTPRYLVIGTGKKITLECSQTMGHDKMYWYQQDPGMELHLIHYSYGVNSTEKGDLSSESTVSRIRTEHFPLTLESARPSHTSQYLCASSEQGASTEAFFGQGTRLTVV.

The gene calls are TRBV14 and TRBJ2-3; 12 bases agree with TRBD2. J gave up 5 bases and V 1 base, and 4 bases lay outside the gene matches. Germline loops: CDR1 SGHDN, CDR2 FVKESK. This CDR3 has 16 amino acids. In DNA, the CDR3 is TGTGCCAGCAGCCAAGGACTAGCGGGAGTCCTAGATACGCAGTATTTT. Its protein product is CASSQGLAGVLDTQYF.

The chain links TRBV28 to TRBJ2-7, with D hard to call. The V gene lost 5 bases and the J gene lost 2 bases, with 4 bases spanning the gap. This CDR3 has 11 amino acids. Germline V gene sequence: CDR1 MDHEN, CDR2 SYDVKM. The CDR3 sequence is CASSQAYEQYF. The CDR3 nucleotides read TGTGCCAGCAGTCAGGCCTACGAGCAGTACTTC. The whole variable domain, remainder taken from reference TRBV28 and TRBJ2-7, is DVKVTQSSRYLVKRTGEKVFLECVQDMDHENMFWYRQDPGLGLRLIYFSYDVKMKEKGDIPEGYSVSREKKERFSLILESASTNQTSMYLCASSQAYEQYFGPGTRLTVT.

This rearrangement joins TRBV12-5 to TRBJ2-2, with a possible D match to TRBD2 (6 bases). CDR3 length: 16 amino acids. CDR1 and CDR2 (germline): LGHNT, FRNRAP. Deletions cut 1 base from V and 2 bases from J, with 11 bases between. The DNA of the CDR3 is TGTGCTAGTGGTTTGGGGGGGGTAGCAAACACCGGGGAGCTGTTTTTT. This encodes CASGLGGVANTGELFF.

V is TRBV19 and J is TRBJ2-3; TRBD2 aligns across 11 bases. This CDR3 comprises 14 residues. The germline gives CDR1 LNHDA, CDR2 SQIVND (reference sequence). Trimming cost V 10 bases and J 0 bases; bases outside gene matches: 3. CDR3 in amino acids: CATGTSGSTDTQYF. In DNA, the CDR3 is TGTGCCACTGGGACTAGCGGCAGCACAGATACGCAGTATTTT.